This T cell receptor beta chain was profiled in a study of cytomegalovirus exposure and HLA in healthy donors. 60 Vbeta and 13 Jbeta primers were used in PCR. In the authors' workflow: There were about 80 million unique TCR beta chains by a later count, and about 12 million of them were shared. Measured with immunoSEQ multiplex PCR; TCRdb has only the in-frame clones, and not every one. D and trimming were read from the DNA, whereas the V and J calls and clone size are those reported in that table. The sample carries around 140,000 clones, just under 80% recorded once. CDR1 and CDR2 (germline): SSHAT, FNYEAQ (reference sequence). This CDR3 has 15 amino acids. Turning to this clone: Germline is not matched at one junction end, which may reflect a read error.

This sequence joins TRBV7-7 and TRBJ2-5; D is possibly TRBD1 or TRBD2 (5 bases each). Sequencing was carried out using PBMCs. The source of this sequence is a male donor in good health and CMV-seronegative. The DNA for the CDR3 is TGTGCTAGCAGCTTACTAGGACACATCCAAGAGACCCAGTACTTC. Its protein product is CASSLLGHIQETQYF.